This T cell receptor beta chain was sequenced for a study of shared clonotypes between healthy human individuals. The V gene lost 3 bases and the J gene lost 3 bases, with 14 bases spanning the gap. The CDR3 is 15 residues long. Germline lookup yields CDR1 SGHRS and CDR2 YFSETQ. About this clone itself: Its target is unknown.

Each sample came from a Caucasian adult donor living in Nashville, Tennessee. The test was conducted at deep level. Some clones are missing from TCRdb's copy, which holds only in-frame ones; the method was immunoSEQ multiplex PCR. Among around 700,000 clones, less than 80% were seen once, and the ten largest hold 1.8%. Overall study findings and caveats: As a rule, naive subsets had a larger estimated richness than memory subsets. Clonotypes which were not shared had lower generation probabilities than clonotypes that all four donors shared.

The TCR was taken from a woman aged 25 to 39 in good health. Sequenced input: memory CD4+ T cells sorted from blood. Subset: CD45RA-negative fraction. The chain carries TRBV5-1 and TRBJ2-3; weak D call: TRBD1 (6 bases). The CDR3 bases are TGCGCCAGCAGCTGGGGGCATGAGGGTACAGATACGCAGTATTTT. This gives the protein CASSWGHEGTDTQYF.